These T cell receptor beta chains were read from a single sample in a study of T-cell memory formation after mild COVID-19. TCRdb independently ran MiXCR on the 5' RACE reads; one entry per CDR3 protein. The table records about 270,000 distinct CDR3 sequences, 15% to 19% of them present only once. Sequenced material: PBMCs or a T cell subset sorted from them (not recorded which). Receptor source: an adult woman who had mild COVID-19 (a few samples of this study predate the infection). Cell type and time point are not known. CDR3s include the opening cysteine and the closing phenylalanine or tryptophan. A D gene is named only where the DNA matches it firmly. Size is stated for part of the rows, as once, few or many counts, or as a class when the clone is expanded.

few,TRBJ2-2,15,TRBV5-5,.,CASITGHVNTGELFF,TGTGCCAGCATAACGGGACACGTGAACACCGGGGAGCTGTTTTTT
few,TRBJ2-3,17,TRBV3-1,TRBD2,CASSQDFAGERTDTQYF,TGTGCCAGCAGCCAAGACTTCGCGGGAGAGCGTACAGATACGCAGTATTTT
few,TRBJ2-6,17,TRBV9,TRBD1,CASRGTEMSSGANVLTF,TGTGCCAGCAGAGGGACAGAGATGAGCTCTGGGGCCAACGTCCTGACTTTC
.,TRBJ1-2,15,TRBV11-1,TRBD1,CASSTGGTNHYGYTF,TGTGCCAGCTCTACAGGGGGCACGAATCATTATGGCTACACCTTC
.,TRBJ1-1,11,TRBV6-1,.,CASFRVTEAFF,TGTGCCAGCTTTCGGGTGACTGAAGCTTTCTTT
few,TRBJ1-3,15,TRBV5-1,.,CASSLVAGFGNTIYF,TGCGCCAGCAGCTTGGTGGCAGGGTTTGGAAACACCATATATTTT
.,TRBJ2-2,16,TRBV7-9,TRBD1,CASSLGQGFWTGELFF,TGTGCCAGCAGCTTAGGACAGGGGTTCTGGACCGGGGAGCTGTTTTTT
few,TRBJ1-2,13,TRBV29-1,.,CSVDGTWAYGYTF,TGCAGCGTTGACGGCACTTGGGCCTATGGCTACACCTTC
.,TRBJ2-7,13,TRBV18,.,CASSPPSAYEQYF,TGTGCCAGCTCACCACCCTCTGCCTACGAGCAGTACTTC
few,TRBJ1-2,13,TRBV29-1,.,CSVVIPGLGGYTF,TGCAGCGTTGTGATACCTGGACTAGGAGGCTACACCTTC
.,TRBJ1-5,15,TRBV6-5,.,CASSQQGWSNQPQHF,TGTGCCAGCAGCCAGCAGGGTTGGAGCAATCAGCCCCAGCATTTT
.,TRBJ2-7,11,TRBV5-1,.,CASSLQEEQYF,TGCGCCAGCAGTTTACAGGAGGAGCAGTACTTC
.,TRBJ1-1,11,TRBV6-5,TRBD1,CASRRQGRAFF,TGTGCCAGCAGACGACAGGGGAGAGCTTTCTTT
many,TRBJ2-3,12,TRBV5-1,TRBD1,CASTQGADTQYF,TGCGCCAGCACCCAGGGGGCAGATACGCAGTATTTT
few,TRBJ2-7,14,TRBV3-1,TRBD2,CASSRGLVSYEQYF,TGTGCCAGCAGCCGAGGACTAGTCTCCTACGAGCAGTACTTC
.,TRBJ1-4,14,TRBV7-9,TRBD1,CASSVGTENEKLFF,TGTGCCAGCAGCGTCGGGACAGAGAATGAAAAACTGTTTTTT
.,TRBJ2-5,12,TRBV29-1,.,CSVVSVGETQYF,TGCAGCGTTGTTTCTGTGGGAGAGACCCAGTACTTC
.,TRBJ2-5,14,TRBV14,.,CASSQHRTDRAQYF,TGTGCCAGCAGCCAACACCGGACAGATAGGGCCCAGTACTTC
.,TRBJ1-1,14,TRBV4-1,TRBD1,CASSLLDRGLGAFF,TGCGCCAGCAGCCTTTTGGACAGGGGGCTTGGAGCTTTCTTT
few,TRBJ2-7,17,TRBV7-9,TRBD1,CASSSGQGPAKSYEQYF,TGTGCCAGCAGCTCGGGACAGGGGCCCGCAAAGAGCTACGAGCAGTACTTC
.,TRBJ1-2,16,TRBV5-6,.,CASSLAQTDFNYGYTF,TGTGCCAGCAGCTTGGCGCAGACCGATTTTAACTATGGCTACACCTTC
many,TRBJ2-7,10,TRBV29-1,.,CSVVAYEQYF,TGCAGCGTTGTTGCCTACGAGCAGTACTTC
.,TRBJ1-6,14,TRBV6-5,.,CASSLNRGNSPLHF,TGTGCCAGCAGCCTAAATAGGGGGAATTCACCCCTCCACTTT
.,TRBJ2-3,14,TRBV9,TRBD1,CASSTGTGTDTQYF,TGTGCCAGCAGCACCGGGACAGGTACAGATACGCAGTATTTT
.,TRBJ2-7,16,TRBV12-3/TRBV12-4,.,CASSFRRGPSSYEQYF,TGTGCCAGCAGTTTCAGGCGGGGTCCTAGCTCCTACGAGCAGTACTTC